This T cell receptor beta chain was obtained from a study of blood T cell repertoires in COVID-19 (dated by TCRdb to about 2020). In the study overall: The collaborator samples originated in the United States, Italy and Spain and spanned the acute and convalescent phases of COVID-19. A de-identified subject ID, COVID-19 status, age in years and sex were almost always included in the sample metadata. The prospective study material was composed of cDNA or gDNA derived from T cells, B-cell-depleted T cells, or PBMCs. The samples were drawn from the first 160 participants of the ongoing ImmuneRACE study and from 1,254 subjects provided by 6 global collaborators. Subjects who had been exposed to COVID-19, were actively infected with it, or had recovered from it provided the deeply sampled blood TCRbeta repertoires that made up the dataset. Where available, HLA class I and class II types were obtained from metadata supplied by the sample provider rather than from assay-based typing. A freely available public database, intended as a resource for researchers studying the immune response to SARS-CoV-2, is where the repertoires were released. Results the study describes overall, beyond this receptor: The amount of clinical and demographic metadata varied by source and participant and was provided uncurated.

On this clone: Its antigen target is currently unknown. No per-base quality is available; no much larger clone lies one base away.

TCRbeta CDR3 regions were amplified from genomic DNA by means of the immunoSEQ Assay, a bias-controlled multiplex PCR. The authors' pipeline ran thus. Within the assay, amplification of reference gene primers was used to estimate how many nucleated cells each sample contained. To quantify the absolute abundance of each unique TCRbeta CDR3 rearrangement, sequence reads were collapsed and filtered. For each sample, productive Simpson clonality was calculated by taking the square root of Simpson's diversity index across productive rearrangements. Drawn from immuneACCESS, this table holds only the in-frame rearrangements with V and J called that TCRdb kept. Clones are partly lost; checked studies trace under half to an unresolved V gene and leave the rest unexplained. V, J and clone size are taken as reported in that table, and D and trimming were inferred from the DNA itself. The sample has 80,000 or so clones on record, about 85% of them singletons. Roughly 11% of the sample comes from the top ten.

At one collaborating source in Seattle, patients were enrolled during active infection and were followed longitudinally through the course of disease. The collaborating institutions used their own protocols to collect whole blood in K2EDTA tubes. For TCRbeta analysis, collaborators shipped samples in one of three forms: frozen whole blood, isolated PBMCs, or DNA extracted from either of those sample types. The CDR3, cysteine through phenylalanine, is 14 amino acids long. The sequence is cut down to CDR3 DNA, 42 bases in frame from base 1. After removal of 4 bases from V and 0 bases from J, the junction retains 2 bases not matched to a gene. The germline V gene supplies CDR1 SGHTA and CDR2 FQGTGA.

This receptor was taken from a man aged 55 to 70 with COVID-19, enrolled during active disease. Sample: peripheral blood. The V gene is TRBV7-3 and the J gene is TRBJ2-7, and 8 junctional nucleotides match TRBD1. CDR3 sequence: CASSSGTGSYEQYF. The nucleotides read TGTGCCAGCAGCTCCGGGACAGGCTCCTACGAGCAGTACTTC. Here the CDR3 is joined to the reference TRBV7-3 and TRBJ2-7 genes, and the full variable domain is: GAGVSQTPSNKVTEKGKYVELRCDPISGHTALYWYRQSLGQGPEFLIYFQGTGAADDSGLPNDRFFAVRPEGSVSTLKIQRTERGDSAVYLCASSSGTGSYEQYFGPGTRLTVT.